The 15 T cell receptor beta chains below come from one sample, sequenced in a study of blood T cell repertoires in COVID-19. This table comes from immunoSEQ multiplex PCR, and its TCRdb copy is limited to in-frame clones, with some not included. Here the sample spans roughly 250,000 clones, 82% being singletons. Sequencing used peripheral blood. The receptors derive from a woman of 80 years or more with active or convalescent COVID-19.

The V call is TRBV27, the J call TRBJ2-3; D gene ambiguous. The CDR3 is made up of 11 amino acids. CDR1 is MNHEY and CDR2 is SMNVEV in the germline V gene (reference sequence). V was trimmed by 5 bases and J by 2 bases, leaving 2 bases between them. The CDR3: CASSHTDTQYF. CDR3 in DNA: TGTGCCAGCAGTCACACAGATACGCAGTATTTT.

The V gene is TRBV9, the J gene TRBJ2-3; the D is unclear. Germline V gene sequence: CDR1 SGDLS, CDR2 YYNGEE. The germline V and J ends were trimmed by 1 base and 4 bases, with 10 bases remaining between them. The CDR3 is 14 amino acids. The CDR3 reads CASSVMTSADTQYF. Here the CDR3 DNA reads TGTGCCAGCAGCGTAATGACTTCAGCAGATACGCAGTATTTT.

The rearrangement joins TRBV3-1 (or the pseudogene TRBV3-2) to TRBJ1-2; maybe TRBD1 (5 bases). The ends were cut back, 4 bases at V and 4 bases at J, with 19 bases in the middle. The CDR3 runs 16 residues. CDR1 and CDR2 from the germline V gene are LGHDT and YNNKEL (reference sequence). CDR3 in DNA: TGTGCCAGCAGCCCCCTTAGGACAAGTAGGGCCTATGGCTACACCTTC. Amino acids: CASSPLRTSRAYGYTF.

CDR3 sequence (DNA): TGCAGCGGGGACACTCTAAACTATGGCTACACCTTC. As protein: CSGDTLNYGYTF. The rearrangement joins TRBV29-1 to TRBJ1-2; D perhaps matches TRBD1 (6 bases). CDR3 length: 12 residues. V shed 7 bases and J shed 2 bases, with 11 bases lying between them. Germline V gene sequence: CDR1 SQVTM, CDR2 ANQGSEA.

V is TRBV4-1 and J is TRBJ1-2; TRBD1 matches 8 bases. Germline values: CDR1 MGHRA, CDR2 YSYEKL. The CDR3 is 15 amino acids. V gave up 1 base and J gave up 3 bases; unmatched junction bases: 4. The CDR3 DNA reads as TGCGCCAGCAGCCAAGGACAGGGGTACGACTATGGCTACACCTTC. Protein product: CASSQGQGYDYGYTF.

The chain couples TRBV6-5 to TRBJ2-3, with D possibly TRBD1 on 6 matching bases. CDR3 length: 13 amino acids. The V and J ends lost 6 bases and 5 bases respectively, with 12 bases between them. The germline V gene has CDR1 MNHEY and CDR2 SVGAGI. The CDR3 DNA reads TGTGCCAGCAGCCATACACAGGGAGATACGCAGTATTTT. This gives the protein CASSHTQGDTQYF.

This chain uses TRBV28 with TRBJ2-7, with TRBD2 identical over 9 bases. Germline CDR1 and CDR2: MDHEN and SYDVKM. This CDR3 spans 15 amino acids. V lost 2 bases, J lost 3 bases, and 5 bases stayed unmatched. The CDR3 DNA reads as TGTGCCAGCAGTTTAGGGCTAGCGGGACTCTACGAGCAGTACTTC. Translation: CASSLGLAGLYEQYF.

CDR3 in DNA: TGTGCCAGCTCCCAAGGCGGGGGGGACACTGAAGCTTTCTTT. It translates to CASSQGGGDTEAFF. The chain carries TRBV18 and TRBJ1-1; a possible D gene is TRBD1 (5 bases). The V end was cut by 6 bases, the J end by 3 bases, with 14 bases between. The CDR3 sequence is 14 residues long. Germline V gene data show CDR1 as KGHSH and CDR2 as LQKENI.

This chain uses TRBV10-3 with TRBJ2-3, with a weak D call TRBD2 (6 bases). CDR3 length equals 16 residues. CDR1 is ENHRY, CDR2 SYGVKD, per germline. Trimming removed 4 bases at V and 2 bases at J, with 16 bases between. CDR3 in amino acids: CAISGTIAETTDTQYF. The CDR3 nucleotides are TGTGCCATCAGTGGGACGATAGCGGAGACCACAGATACGCAGTATTTT.

J is TRBJ2-1 and V is TRBV30; 8 bases line up with TRBD2. After removal of 0 bases from V and 0 bases from J, the junction contained 4 bases not matched to a gene. The length of the CDR3 is 16 residues. Germline lookup yields CDR1 GTSNPN and CDR2 SVGIG (reference sequence). The CDR3 is CAWSVRSGSSYNEQFF. DNA of the CDR3: TGTGCCTGGAGTGTACGAAGCGGGAGCTCCTACAATGAGCAGTTCTTC.

This chain uses TRBV2 with TRBJ2-1; D is possibly TRBD1 (5 bases). This CDR3 is built from 20 residues. Germline loops: CDR1 SNHLY, CDR2 FYNNEI. V dropped 6 bases and J dropped 1 base, with 28 bases sitting between them. The CDR3 nucleotides read TGTGCCAGCAGCGAACCCCTGACAGCTCCCTTGGATGATTCCTACAATGAGCAGTTCTTC. As protein: CASSEPLTAPLDDSYNEQFF.

The chain carries TRBV5-1 and TRBJ1-3; TRBD1 aligns across 7 bases. Germline V gene sequence: CDR1 SGHRS, CDR2 YFSETQ. The CDR3 spans 16 residues. V lost 5 bases to trimming and J lost 0 bases; unmatched junction nucleotides: 8. CDR3 protein: CASRGGQPGSGNTIYF. CDR3 in DNA: TGCGCCAGCAGAGGGGGACAGCCAGGCTCTGGAAACACCATATATTTT.

The chain carries TRBV10-3 and TRBJ2-3; perhaps TRBD2 as D (5 bases). Trimming removed 6 bases at V and 2 bases at J, with 18 bases between. Germline CDR1 and CDR2: ENHRY and SYGVKD. This CDR3 has 16 residues. Here the CDR3 reads CAISFERTPNTDTQYF. The CDR3 DNA sequence: TGTGCCATCAGCTTCGAGAGGACTCCAAACACAGATACGCAGTATTTT.

This rearrangement joins TRBV19 to TRBJ1-2, with TRBD1 identical over 12 bases. Unmatched junction bases numbered 12, after V lost 5 bases and J lost 8 bases. The CDR3 consists of 16 residues. Germline values: CDR1 LNHDA, CDR2 SQIVND (reference sequence). The CDR3 coding sequence is TGTGCCAGTAGTGCGCAACCGGGACAGGGGGCGGGCGGCTACACCTTC. This encodes CASSAQPGQGAGGYTF. The whole variable domain, filled in from reference TRBV19 and TRBJ1-2, reads DGGITQSPKYLFRKEGQNVTLSCEQNLNHDAMYWYRQDPGQGLRLIYYSQIVNDFQKGDIAEGYSVSREKKESFPLTVTSAQKNPTAFYLCASSAQPGQGAGGYTFGSGTRLTVV.

The J gene is TRBJ1-6, the V gene TRBV5-1; perhaps TRBD1 as D (6 bases). V lost 4 bases, J lost 8 bases, and 13 bases lay in between. The germline gives CDR1 SGHRS, CDR2 YFSETQ. The CDR3 spans 14 residues. This CDR3 is CASSPTGRDSPLHF. As DNA, the CDR3 is TGCGCCAGCAGCCCTACAGGGAGGGATTCACCCCTCCACTTT.